The rows below give T cell receptor beta chains drawn from one sample of a study of CD8+ T cells in alopecia areata. Some clones are missing from TCRdb's copy, which holds only in-frame ones; the method was immunoSEQ multiplex PCR. Among 100,000 to 150,000 clones listed, 61% were seen once. Here the sequenced sample was CD4+ T cells sorted from blood, taken at week 4, from a patient treated with tofacitinib. Receptors were obtained from a human donor with alopecia areata. Each CDR3 is given with its conserved first and last residue. The D gene is left open where the match is weak.

>14|TRBV28|TRBJ2-7|.
CASSGESPVYEQYF
>12|TRBV2|TRBJ2-2|.
CASRVHTGELFF
>15|TRBV7-9|TRBJ2-5|TRBD2
CATLSGRSSSRTQYF
>16|TRBV7-2|TRBJ2-7|.
CASSFDRPVVSYEQYF
>15|TRBV5-6|TRBJ1-2|.
CASSFADRQNYGYTF
>15|TRBV5-1|TRBJ1-1|TRBD1
CASSRQGGANTEAFF
>16|TRBV4-3|TRBJ2-3|.
CASSQFFNGGADTQYF
>15|TRBV27|TRBJ1-5|.
CASSLSSGPNQPQHF
>13|TRBV7-3|TRBJ2-4|.
CASSPGYPNIQYF
>16|TRBV4-1|TRBJ2-5|TRBD2
CASSPGLAGAGETQYF
>12|TRBV30|TRBJ1-2|.
CAWTGTSHGYTF
>15|TRBV11-2|TRBJ2-1|TRBD1
CASSSRTGLYNEQFF
>13|TRBV29-1|TRBJ2-7|.
CSVYGGPTYEQYF
>13|TRBV5-1|TRBJ2-3|.
CASATVLTDTQYF
>13|TRBV29-1|TRBJ2-7|TRBD1
CSVLGQGSYEQYF
>16|TRBV30|TRBJ2-1|TRBD1
CAWSVPRAGSRGEQFF
>15|TRBV7-8|TRBJ1-1|TRBD1
CASSPWTGRHTEAFF
>13|TRBV7-6|TRBJ2-6|TRBD1
CASSLDRASVLTF
>14|TRBV30|TRBJ2-1|.
CAWSRREPYNEQFF
>13|TRBV6-4|TRBJ1-1|.
CASSDVQGTEAFF
>16|TRBV30|TRBJ2-2|.
CAWSELYPSEGGELFF
>15|TRBV5-1|TRBJ2-1|.
CASSLEASRSSEQFF
>12|TRBV9|TRBJ1-5|.
CASSAETGPQHF
>16|TRBV28|TRBJ1-2|.
CASSLTNSLPIGGYTF
>14|TRBV5-1|TRBJ2-3|TRBD1
CASSPGQGTDTQYF
>16|TRBV7-7|TRBJ2-1|.
CASSSGQLHLGGEQFF
>14|TRBV2|TRBJ2-3|.
CASRISESTDTQYF
>12|TRBV28|TRBJ1-2|TRBD1
CASSSGGGGYTF